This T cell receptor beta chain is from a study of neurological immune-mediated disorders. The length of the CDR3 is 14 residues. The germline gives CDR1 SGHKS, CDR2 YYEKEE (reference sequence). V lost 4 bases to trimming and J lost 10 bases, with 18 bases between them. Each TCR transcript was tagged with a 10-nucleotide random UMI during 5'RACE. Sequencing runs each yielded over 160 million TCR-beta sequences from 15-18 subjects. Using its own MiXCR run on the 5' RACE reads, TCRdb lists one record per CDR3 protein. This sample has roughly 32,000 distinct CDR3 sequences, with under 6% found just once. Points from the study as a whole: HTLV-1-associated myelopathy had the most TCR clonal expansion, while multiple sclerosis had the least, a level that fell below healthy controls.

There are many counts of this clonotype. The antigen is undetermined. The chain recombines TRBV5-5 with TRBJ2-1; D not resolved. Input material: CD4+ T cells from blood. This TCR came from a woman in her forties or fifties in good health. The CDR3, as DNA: TGTGCCAGCAGCCCCACTATAGGGTCGGACGAGCAGTTCTTC. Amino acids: CASSPTIGSDEQFF.